What follows are 2 T cell receptor beta chains derived from one specimen sequenced in a study of memory CD4+ T cells and cytomegalovirus serostatus. Single viable CD3+CD4+CD8-CD45RO+ cells were sorted as the memory CD4+ T cells. Assay used: immunoSEQ multiplex PCR; TCRdb lists only in-frame clones, some missing. The sample has about 50,000 clones; 60% to 80% are singletons. The sequencing sample was made of memory CD4+ T cells from blood. Receptors originate from an adult in good health and CMV-seronegative.

This chain uses TRBV11-2 with TRBJ2-3; 9 nucleotides align to TRBD2. Per the germline V gene, CDR1 is SGHAT and CDR2 is FQNNGV. V dropped 2 bases and J dropped 2; count of bases not matched to a gene: 2. This CDR3 is built from 15 residues. The CDR3 protein is CASSLSGRTTDTQYF. CDR3 sequence (DNA): TGTGCCAGCAGCTTAAGCGGGAGGACCACAGATACGCAGTATTTT.

The chain combines TRBV9 with TRBJ2-7; the D gene is possibly TRBD2 (5 bases). The V and J ends lost 3 bases and 6 bases respectively, with 13 bases between them. The CDR3 is 13 amino acids. Per germline, CDR1 SGDLS and CDR2 YYNGEE. For the CDR3, the DNA is TGTGCCAGCAGCGGATCTAGCTTTCGCGAGCAGTACTTC. It codes for CASSGSSFREQYF.